This is a list of T cell receptor beta chains from one sample in a study of cytomegalovirus exposure and HLA in healthy donors. Generated by immunoSEQ multiplex PCR, the TCRdb table keeps only in-frame clones and is missing some. The sample holds about 79,000 clones, roughly 72% seen once. Sequenced: PBMCs. The receptors were gathered from a man aged 35 to 55 in good health and CMV-seropositive. The CDR3 runs from the conserved cysteine through the conserved F or W. The D gene is left open where the match is weak. The listing skips clone size in some rows; elsewhere it reads once, few, many or a size class.

j_call d_call v_call clone_size cdr3_aa cdr3_nt
TRBJ2-1 - TRBV25-1 - CASSVYNEQFF TGTGCCAGCAGCGTTTACAATGAGCAGTTCTTC
TRBJ1-4 TRBD1 TRBV7-8 - CASSPDRGLEEKLFF TGTGCCAGCAGCCCGGACAGGGGGCTTGAAGAAAAACTGTTTTTT
TRBJ1-3 - TRBV15 - CATSQDFVSGNTIYF TGTGCCACCAGCCAGGATTTCGTTTCTGGAAACACCATATATTTT
TRBJ1-1 - TRBV4-3 - CASSQFVGYLAEAFF TGCGCCAGCAGCCAATTCGTAGGATACTTAGCCGAAGCTTTCTTT
TRBJ1-1 TRBD1 TRBV2 - CASSDTGGEGGTEAFF TGTGCCAGCAGTGACACAGGGGGCGAGGGAGGTACTGAAGCTTTCTTT
TRBJ1-1 TRBD1 TRBV7-2 - CASSPGQANTEAFF TGTGCCAGCAGCCCCGGACAGGCGAACACTGAAGCTTTCTTT
TRBJ1-2 TRBD1 TRBV5-4 - CASRRFGERQGATNGYTF TGTGCCAGCAGGAGGTTTGGTGAAAGACAGGGGGCAACGAATGGCTACACCTTC
TRBJ1-4 TRBD1 TRBV29-1 - CSATGVGEKLFF TGCAGCGCGACAGGGGTGGGTGAAAAACTGTTTTTT
TRBJ2-2 TRBD2 TRBV6-1 - CASSGTSEGTGELFF TGTGCCAGCAGTGGGACTAGCGAAGGCACCGGGGAGCTGTTTTTT
TRBJ2-6 TRBD1 TRBV19 - CASFTGGASGANVLTF TGTGCCAGTTTTACAGGGGGCGCATCAGGGGCCAACGTCCTGACTTTC
TRBJ2-7 TRBD1 TRBV7-6 - CASSSDRGGEQYF TGTGCCAGCAGCTCAGACAGGGGCGGCGAGCAGTACTTC
TRBJ1-1 TRBD1 TRBV7-9 - CASSLGQMNTEAFF TGTGCCAGCAGCCTGGGACAGATGAACACTGAAGCTTTCTTT
TRBJ2-5 TRBD2 TRBV27 - CASSLSSGRKETQYF TGTGCCAGCAGTCTTTCTAGCGGGAGGAAAGAGACCCAGTACTTC
TRBJ2-7 TRBD2 TRBV28 - CASSIAGDRYEQYF TGTGCCAGCAGTATAGCGGGAGACCGCTACGAGCAGTACTTC
TRBJ2-1 - TRBV7-9 - CASRLGVSANEQFF TGTGCCAGCAGGTTAGGGGTCTCAGCGAATGAGCAGTTCTTC
TRBJ1-2 - TRBV5-1 many CASSADSAYGYTF TGCGCCAGCAGCGCGGACAGCGCCTATGGCTACACCTTC
TRBJ2-1 - TRBV19 - CASSISRPGDNEQFF TGTGCCAGTAGTATATCCCGGCCCGGGGACAATGAGCAGTTCTTC
TRBJ1-6 TRBD1 TRBV4-1 - CASSQIRGQGKRDSPLHF TGCGCCAGCAGCCAGATTAGGGGACAGGGTAAACGAGATTCACCCCTCCACTTT
TRBJ1-1 - TRBV18 - CASSPGAENTEAFF TGTGCCAGCTCACCAGGGGCGGAGAACACTGAAGCTTTCTTT
TRBJ2-3 TRBD1 TRBV28 once CASSLQGADTQYF TGTGCCAGCAGTTTACAGGGGGCAGATACGCAGTATTTT
TRBJ2-7 TRBD2 TRBV10-2 once CASGREAWEQYF TGCGCCAGCGGGAGGGAGGCGTGGGAGCAGTACTTC
TRBJ2-7 TRBD2 TRBV29-1 - CSVTLAGARLGEQYF TGCAGCGTAACTTTAGCGGGAGCCCGGCTCGGAGAGCAGTACTTC
TRBJ2-7 TRBD1 TRBV11-3 - CASSSGQGNEQYF TGTGCCAGCAGCTCGGGACAGGGGAACGAGCAGTACTTC
TRBJ2-3 - TRBV29-1 once CSVSSTTDTQYF TGCAGCGTCTCTAGCACCACAGATACGCAGTATTTT
TRBJ1-2 TRBD1 TRBV28 - CASSPSGQVYGYTF TGTGCCAGCAGTCCATCCGGACAGGTCTATGGCTACACCTTC